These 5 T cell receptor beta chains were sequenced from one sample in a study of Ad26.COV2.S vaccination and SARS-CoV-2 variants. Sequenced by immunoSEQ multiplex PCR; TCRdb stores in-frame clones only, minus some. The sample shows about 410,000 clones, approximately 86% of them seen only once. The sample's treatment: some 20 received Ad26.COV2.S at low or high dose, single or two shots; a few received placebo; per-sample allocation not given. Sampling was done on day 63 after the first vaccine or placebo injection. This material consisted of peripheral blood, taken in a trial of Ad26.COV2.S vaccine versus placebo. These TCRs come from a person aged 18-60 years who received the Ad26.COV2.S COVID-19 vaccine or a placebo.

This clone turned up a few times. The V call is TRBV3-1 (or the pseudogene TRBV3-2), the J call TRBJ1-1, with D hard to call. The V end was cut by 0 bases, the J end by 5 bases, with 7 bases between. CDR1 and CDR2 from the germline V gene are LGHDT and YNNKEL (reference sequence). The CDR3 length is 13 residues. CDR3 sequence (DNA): TGTGCCAGCAGCCAAGATCGGGAGACTGAAGCTTTCTTT. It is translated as CASSQDRETEAFF.

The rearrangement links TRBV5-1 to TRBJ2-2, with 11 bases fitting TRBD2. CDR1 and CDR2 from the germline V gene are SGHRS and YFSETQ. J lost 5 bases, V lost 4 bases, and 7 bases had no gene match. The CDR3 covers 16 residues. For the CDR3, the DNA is TGCGCCAGCAGCCGCTATAGCGGGGGGGCAACCGGGGAGCTGTTTTTT. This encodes CASSRYSGGATGELFF.

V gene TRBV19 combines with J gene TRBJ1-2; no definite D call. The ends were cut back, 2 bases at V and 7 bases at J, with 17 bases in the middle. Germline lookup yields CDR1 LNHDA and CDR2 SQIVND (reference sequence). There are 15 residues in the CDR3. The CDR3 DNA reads TGTGCCAGTAGTATACTGGGTGGATTTTCCTCTGGCTACACCTTC. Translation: CASSILGGFSSGYTF.

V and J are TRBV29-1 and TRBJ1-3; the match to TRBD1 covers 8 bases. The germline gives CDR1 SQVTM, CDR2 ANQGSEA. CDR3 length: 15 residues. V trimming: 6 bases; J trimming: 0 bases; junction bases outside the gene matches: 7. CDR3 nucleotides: TGCAGCGTAGAGGGACAGGCTCGCTCTGGAAACACCATATATTTT. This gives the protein CSVEGQARSGNTIYF.

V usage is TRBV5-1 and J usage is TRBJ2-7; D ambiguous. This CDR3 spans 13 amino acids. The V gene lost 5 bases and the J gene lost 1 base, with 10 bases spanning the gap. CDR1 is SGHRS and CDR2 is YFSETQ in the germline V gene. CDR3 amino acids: CASREDMSYEQYF. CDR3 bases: TGCGCCAGCAGGGAAGACATGTCCTACGAGCAGTACTTC.